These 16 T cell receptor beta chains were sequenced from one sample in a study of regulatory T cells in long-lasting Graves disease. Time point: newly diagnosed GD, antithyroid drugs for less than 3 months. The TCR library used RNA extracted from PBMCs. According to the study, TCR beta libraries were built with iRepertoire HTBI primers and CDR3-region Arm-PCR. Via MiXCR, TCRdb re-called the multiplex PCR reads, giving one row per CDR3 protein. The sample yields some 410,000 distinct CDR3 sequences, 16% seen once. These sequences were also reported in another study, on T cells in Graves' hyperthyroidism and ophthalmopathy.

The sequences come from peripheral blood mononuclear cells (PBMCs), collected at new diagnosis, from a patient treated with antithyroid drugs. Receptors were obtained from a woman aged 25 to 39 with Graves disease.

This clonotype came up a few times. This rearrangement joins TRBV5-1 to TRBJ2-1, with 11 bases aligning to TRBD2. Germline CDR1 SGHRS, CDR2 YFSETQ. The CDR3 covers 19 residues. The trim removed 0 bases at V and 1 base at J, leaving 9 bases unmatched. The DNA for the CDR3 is TGCGCCAGCAGCTTGGAGGTTAGCGGGAGGGGGAGTTCCTACAATGAGCAGTTCTTC. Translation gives CASSLEVSGRGSSYNEQFF.

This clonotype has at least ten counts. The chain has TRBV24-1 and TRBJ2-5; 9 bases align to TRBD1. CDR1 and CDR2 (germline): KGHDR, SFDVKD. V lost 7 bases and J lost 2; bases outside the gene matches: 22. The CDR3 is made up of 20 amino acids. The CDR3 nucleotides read TGTGCCACCAGAAGAATCCCGTCCAAATCCGGGACAGGGTGTCAAGAGACCCAGTACTTC. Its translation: CATRRIPSKSGTGCQETQYF.

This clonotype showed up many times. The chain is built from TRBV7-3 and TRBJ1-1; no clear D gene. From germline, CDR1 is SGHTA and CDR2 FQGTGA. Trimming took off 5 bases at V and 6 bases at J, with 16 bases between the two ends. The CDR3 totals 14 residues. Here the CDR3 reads CASSPSLLGAEAFF. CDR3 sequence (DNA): TGTGCCAGCAGCCCTTCCCTCCTTGGCGCTGAAGCTTTCTTT.

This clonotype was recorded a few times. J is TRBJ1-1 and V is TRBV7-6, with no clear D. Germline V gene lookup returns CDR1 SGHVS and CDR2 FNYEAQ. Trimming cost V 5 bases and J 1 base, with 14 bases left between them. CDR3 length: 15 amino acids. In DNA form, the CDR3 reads TGTGCCAGCAGCCCCCCCGGTAACACGAACACTGAAGCTTTCTTT. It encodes CASSPPGNTNTEAFF. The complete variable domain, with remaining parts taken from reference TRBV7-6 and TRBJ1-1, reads GAGVSQSPRYKVTKRGQDVALRCDPISGHVSLYWYRQALGQGPEFLTYFNYEAQQDKSGLPNDRFSAERPEGSISTLTIQRTEQRDSAMYRCASSPPGNTNTEAFFGQGTRLTVV.

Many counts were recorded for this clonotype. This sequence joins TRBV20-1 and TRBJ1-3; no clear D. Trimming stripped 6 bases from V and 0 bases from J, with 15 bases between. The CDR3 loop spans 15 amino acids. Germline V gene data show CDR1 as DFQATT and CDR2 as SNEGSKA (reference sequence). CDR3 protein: CSAGNPGNSGNTIYF. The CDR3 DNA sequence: TGCAGTGCCGGGAACCCGGGGAACTCTGGAAACACCATATATTTT.

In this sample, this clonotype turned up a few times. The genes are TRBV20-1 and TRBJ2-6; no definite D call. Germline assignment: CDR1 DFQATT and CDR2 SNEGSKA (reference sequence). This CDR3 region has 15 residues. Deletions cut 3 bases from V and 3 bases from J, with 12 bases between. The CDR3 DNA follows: TGCAGTGCTAGGCCTAGGTTAAGTGGGGCCAACGTCCTGACTTTC. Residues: CSARPRLSGANVLTF.

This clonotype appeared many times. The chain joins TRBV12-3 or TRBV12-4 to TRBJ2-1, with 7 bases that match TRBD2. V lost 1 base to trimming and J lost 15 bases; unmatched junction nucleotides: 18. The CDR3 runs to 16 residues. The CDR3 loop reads CASSLGGGLASLAPFF. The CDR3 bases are TGTGCCAGCAGTTTAGGGGGAGGGCTGGCTAGCCTTGCGCCGTTCTTC.

As DNA, the CDR3 is TGTGCCAGCAGTTCCCAGGTAGCGGGAGGGCCACTGTCCACCGGGGAGCTGTTTTTT. It specifies CASSSQVAGGPLSTGELFF. The chain joins TRBV2 to TRBJ2-2; 11 bases line up with TRBD2. V lost 5 bases, J lost 4 bases, and 15 bases stayed unmatched. The CDR3 runs 19 residues. Germline CDR1 is SNHLY and CDR2 is FYNNEI.

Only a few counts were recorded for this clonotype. The CDR3 DNA reads TGCAGTGCTAGAGTCTCAGGGACAATAAACACCGGGGAGCTGTTTTTT. This encodes CSARVSGTINTGELFF. The chain combines TRBV20-1 with TRBJ2-2; possible D gene TRBD1, 6 bases. V gave up 1 base and J gave up 2 bases, with 14 bases separating them. CDR1 is DFQATT, CDR2 SNEGSKA, per germline (reference sequence). This CDR3 contains 16 residues.

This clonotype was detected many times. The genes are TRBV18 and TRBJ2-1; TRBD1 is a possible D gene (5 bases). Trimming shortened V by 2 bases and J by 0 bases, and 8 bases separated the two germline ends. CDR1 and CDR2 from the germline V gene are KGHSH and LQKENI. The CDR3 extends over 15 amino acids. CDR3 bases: TGTGCCAGCTCACCAGGCACAGGCTCCTACAATGAGCAGTTCTTC. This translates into CASSPGTGSYNEQFF.

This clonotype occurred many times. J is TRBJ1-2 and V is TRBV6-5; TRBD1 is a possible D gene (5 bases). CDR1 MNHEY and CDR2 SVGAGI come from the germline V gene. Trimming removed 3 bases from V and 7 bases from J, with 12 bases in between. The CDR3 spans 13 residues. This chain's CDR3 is CASSYGGSIGYTF. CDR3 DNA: TGTGCCAGCAGTTATGGGGGGTCTATTGGCTACACCTTC.

CDR3 protein: CASSPGQAQETQYF. The CDR3 DNA reads as TGTGCCAGCAGCCCCGGACAGGCCCAAGAGACCCAGTACTTC. The chain recombines TRBV28 with TRBJ2-5; 7 bases map to TRBD1. CDR1 is MDHEN, CDR2 SYDVKM, per germline. With 6 bases clipped from V and 1 base from J, the junction kept 5 bases outside the gene matches. The CDR3 contains 14 residues.

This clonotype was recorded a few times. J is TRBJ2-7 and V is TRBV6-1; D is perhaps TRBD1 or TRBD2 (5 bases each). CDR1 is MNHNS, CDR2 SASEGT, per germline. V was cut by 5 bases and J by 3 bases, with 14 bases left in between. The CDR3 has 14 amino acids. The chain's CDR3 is CASSKGRAGYEQYF. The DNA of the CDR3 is TGTGCCAGCAGTAAGGGCAGGGCGGGCTACGAGCAGTACTTC.

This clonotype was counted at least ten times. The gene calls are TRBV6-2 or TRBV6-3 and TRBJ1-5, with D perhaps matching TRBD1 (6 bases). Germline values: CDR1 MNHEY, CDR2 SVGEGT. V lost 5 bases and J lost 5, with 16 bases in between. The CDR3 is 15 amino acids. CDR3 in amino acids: CASSESSTGHQPQHF. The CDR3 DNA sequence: TGTGCCAGCAGTGAGAGTTCGACAGGCCATCAGCCCCAGCATTTT.

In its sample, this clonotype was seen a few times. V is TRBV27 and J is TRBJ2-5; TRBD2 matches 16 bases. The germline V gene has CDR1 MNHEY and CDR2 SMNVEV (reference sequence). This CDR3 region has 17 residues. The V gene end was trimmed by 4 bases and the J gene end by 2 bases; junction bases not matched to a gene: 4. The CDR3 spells CASSWLGLAGGQETQYF. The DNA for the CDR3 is TGTGCCAGCAGTTGGTTGGGACTAGCGGGAGGGCAAGAGACCCAGTACTTC.

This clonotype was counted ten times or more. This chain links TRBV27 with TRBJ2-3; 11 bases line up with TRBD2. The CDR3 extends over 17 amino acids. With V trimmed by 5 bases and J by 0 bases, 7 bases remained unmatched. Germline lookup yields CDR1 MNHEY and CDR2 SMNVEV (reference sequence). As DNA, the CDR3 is TGTGCCAGCAGTACTTTAGCGGGAGGGCCAAGCACAGATACGCAGTATTTT. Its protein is CASSTLAGGPSTDTQYF.